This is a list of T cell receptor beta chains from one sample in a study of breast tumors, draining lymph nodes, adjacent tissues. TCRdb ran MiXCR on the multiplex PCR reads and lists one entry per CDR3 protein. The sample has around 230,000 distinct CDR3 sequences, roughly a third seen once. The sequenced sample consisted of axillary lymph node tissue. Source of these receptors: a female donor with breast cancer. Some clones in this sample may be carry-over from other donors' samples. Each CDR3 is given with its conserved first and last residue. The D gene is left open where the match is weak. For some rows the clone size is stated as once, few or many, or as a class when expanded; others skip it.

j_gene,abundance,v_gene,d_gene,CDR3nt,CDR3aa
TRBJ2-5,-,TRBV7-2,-,TGTGCCAGCAGCGAAACAAGGAGTGAGGAGACCCAGTACTTC,CASSETRSEETQYF
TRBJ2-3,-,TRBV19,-,TGTGCCAGTAGTATAGAAGGGAAGGGGGCTGCGGGAGTGGAAGATACGCAGTATTTT,CASSIEGKGAAGVEDTQYF
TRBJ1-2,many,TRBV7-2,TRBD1,TGTGCCAGCAGCTTATCCTCGGGACAGGGGGTCGGCTACACCTTC,CASSLSSGQGVGYTF
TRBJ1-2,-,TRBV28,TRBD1,TGTGCCAGCAGTCGAGACAGGGTTGGAGGCTACACCTTC,CASSRDRVGGYTF
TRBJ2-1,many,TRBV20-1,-,TGCAGTGCTAGAGTAGACAGGAATGAGCAGTTCTTC,CSARVDRNEQFF
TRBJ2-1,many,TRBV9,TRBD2,TGTGCCAGCAGCTCCAGACTAGCGGGGGAGCAGTTCTTC,CASSSRLAGEQFF
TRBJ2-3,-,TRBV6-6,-,TGTGCCAGCAGTCACTCGTCAGGGCCAGATACGCAGTATTTT,CASSHSSGPDTQYF
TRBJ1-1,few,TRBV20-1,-,TGCAGTGCCCCTTTGCTGAACACTGAAGCTTTCTTT,CSAPLLNTEAFF
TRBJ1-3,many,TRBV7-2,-,TGTGCCAGCAGCTTAGTATTGGGGGGGCCTGGAAACACCATATATTTT,CASSLVLGGPGNTIYF
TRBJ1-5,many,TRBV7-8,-,TGTGCCAGCAGTTCAGGCAATCAGCCCCAGCATTTT,CASSSGNQPQHF
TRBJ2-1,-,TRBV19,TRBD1,TGTGCCAGTACCTCAATCGGGACAGGGATCTACAATGAGCAGTTCTTC,CASTSIGTGIYNEQFF
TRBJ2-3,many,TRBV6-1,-,TGTGCCAGCAGGTTGGTAGGGCCGCAGTATTTT,CASRLVGPQYF
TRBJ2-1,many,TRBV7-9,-,TGTGCCAGCAGCTTTGGGGACTCCCTCCATGAGCAGTTCTTC,CASSFGDSLHEQFF
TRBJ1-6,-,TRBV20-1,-,TGCAGTGCTAGAAGGGCAGTAGACTCACCCCTCCACTTT,CSARRAVDSPLHF
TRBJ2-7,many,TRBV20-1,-,TGCAGTGCTAGGGGGATGGGGGGCGGGTACGAGCAGTACTTC,CSARGMGGGYEQYF
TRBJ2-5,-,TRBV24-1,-,TGTGCCACGTTCGGAGGGGGCGGGGAGACCCAGTACTTC,CATFGGGGETQYF
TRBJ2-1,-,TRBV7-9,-,TGTGCCAGCAGCTTCCCGGGGAGAGAGACCCAGTTCTTC,CASSFPGRETQFF
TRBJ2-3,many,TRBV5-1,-,TGCGCCAGCAGCTTCACAGGGGATACGCAGTATTTT,CASSFTGDTQYF
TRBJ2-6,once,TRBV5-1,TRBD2,TGCGCCAGCAGCTTGGCGGGCGGGGGGCCGGCTGGGGCCAACGTCCTGACTTTC,CASSLAGGGPAGANVLTF
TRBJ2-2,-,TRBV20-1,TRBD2,TGCAGTGCTAGCCCTGGACTAGCGACGAACACCGGGGAGCTGTTTTTT,CSASPGLATNTGELFF
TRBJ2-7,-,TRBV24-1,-,TGTGCCAGCAGTGGCAGCGGAGCAACCTCCTACGAGCAGTACTTC,CASSGSGATSYEQYF
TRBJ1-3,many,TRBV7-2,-,TGTGCCAGCAGCTTCGGGTTTACTGGAAACACCATATATTTT,CASSFGFTGNTIYF
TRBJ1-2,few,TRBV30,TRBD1,TGTGCCTGCTTGGGACAGAGCTATGGCTACACCTTC,CACLGQSYGYTF
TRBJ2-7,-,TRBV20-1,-,TGCAGTGCTAGCCCGGGACAAAGTTACGAGCAGTACTTC,CSASPGQSYEQYF
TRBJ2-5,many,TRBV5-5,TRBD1,TGTGCCAGCAGCTTTCTTCAAGTTAGGGGGCCAGGAGAGACCCAGTACTTC,CASSFLQVRGPGETQYF
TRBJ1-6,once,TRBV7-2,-,TGTGCCAGCAGTCACCCCTCCGGTCTAGCGGACAGTTATAATTCACCCCTCCACTTT,CASSHPSGLADSYNSPLHF
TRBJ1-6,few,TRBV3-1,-,TGTGCCAGCAGCCAAGCTGCCTCGGGGGTTCGTAATTCACCCCTCCACTTT,CASSQAASGVRNSPLHF